This TCR beta chain was captured by sequencing in a study of beta chain features in type 1 diabetes. This clone has just a few counts. Its antigen is as yet unknown. What was sequenced were expressed TCRB transcripts, since all of the isolated RNA had been reverse transcribed. About 3.6 million reads was the average for naive, central memory and regulatory T cell samples. Data came from immunoSEQ multiplex PCR; TCRdb stores just in-frame clones and leaves some out. The data hold 500,000 to 850,000 clones, with around an eighth observed a single time. Study-wide results and caveats: Type 1 diabetes patients had VDJ junctions that carried fewer insertions and more deletions. These data did not resolve whether HLA type affects TCRB rearrangement. Moderate yet significant TCRB CDR3 shortening was seen in Type 1 diabetes patients in all four CD4+ subsets.

There are 14 residues in the CDR3. Trimming removed 7 bases from V and 2 bases from J, with 15 bases in between. Per germline, CDR1 MNHEY and CDR2 SMNVEV (reference sequence). The receptor was derived from a man aged 18 to 29 with type 1 diabetes. This chain connects TRBV27 to TRBJ2-7; weak D call: TRBD1 (6 bases). Sequencing was carried out using naive CD4+ T cells from blood. The chain's CDR3 is CASTPDRYAYEQYF. CDR3 sequence (DNA): TGTGCCAGCACTCCCGACAGGTATGCCTACGAGCAGTACTTC.